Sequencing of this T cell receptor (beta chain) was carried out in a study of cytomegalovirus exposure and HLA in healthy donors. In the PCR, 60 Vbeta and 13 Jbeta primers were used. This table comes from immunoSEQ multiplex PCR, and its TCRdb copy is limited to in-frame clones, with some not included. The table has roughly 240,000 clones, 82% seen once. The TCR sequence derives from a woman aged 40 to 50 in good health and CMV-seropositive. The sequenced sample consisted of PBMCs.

The CDR3 sequence is CASSTQGSGDNEQFF. The CDR3 nucleotides are TGTGCCAGCAGTACACAGGGGTCGGGCGACAATGAGCAGTTCTTC. The gene calls are TRBV5-6 and TRBJ2-1; 7 bases map to TRBD1. The CDR3 has 15 residues. CDR1 is SGHDT and CDR2 is YYEEEE in the germline V gene. The trim removed 5 bases at V and 5 bases at J, leaving 10 bases unmatched.